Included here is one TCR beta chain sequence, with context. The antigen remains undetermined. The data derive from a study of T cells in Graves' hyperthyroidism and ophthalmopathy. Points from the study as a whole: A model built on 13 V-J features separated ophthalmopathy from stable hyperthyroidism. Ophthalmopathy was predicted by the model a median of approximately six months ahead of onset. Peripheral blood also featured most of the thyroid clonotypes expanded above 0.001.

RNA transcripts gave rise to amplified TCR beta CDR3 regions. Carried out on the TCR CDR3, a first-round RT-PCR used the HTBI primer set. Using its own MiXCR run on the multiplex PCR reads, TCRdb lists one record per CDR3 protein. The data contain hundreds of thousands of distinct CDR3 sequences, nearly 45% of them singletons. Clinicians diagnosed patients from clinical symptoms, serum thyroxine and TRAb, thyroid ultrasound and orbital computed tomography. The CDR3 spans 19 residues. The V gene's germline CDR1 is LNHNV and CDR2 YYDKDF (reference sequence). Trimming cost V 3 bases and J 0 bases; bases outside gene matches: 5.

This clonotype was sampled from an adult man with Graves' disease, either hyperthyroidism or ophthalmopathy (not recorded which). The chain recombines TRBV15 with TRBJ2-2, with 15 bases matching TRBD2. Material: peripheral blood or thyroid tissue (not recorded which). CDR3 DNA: TGTGCCACCAGCAGCTCCGGACTAGCGGGAGGGCCGAACACCGGGGAGCTGTTTTTT. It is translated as CATSSSGLAGGPNTGELFF.